What follows are 28 T cell receptor beta chains derived from one specimen sequenced in a study of tumor and adjacent non-tumor tissue in lung cancer. The template was RNA from unsorted bulk tissue. Three rounds of nested PCR, following a modified ARM-PCR protocol, produced the TCRbeta library. In TCRdb, the multiplex PCR reads were re-called with MiXCR into one record per CDR3 protein. Found here are more than 60,000 distinct CDR3 sequences, around 74% of them singletons; the top ten hold around 12%. The sample taken for sequencing was lung tumor tissue. Receptors originate from a woman between 50 and 59 years old with non-small cell lung cancer.

In its sample, this clonotype is medium-sized. The chain carries TRBV11-2 and TRBJ2-7; D unresolved. The germline V gene encodes CDR1 SGHAT and CDR2 FQNNGV. The CDR3 is made up of 14 amino acids. V was pared by 0 bases and J by 3 bases, with 9 bases between. The CDR3 is CASSLDSVSYEQYF. DNA of the CDR3: TGTGCCAGCAGCTTAGATTCCGTAAGCTACGAGCAGTACTTC.

Concerning this clonotype: A single base separates this from a much larger clone, so it may be a read error. V usage is TRBV30 and J usage is TRBJ2-1, with 7 positions matching TRBD1. The CDR3 runs 12 residues. The germline gives CDR1 GTSNPN, CDR2 SVGIG (reference sequence). CDR3 coding DNA: TGTGTCTGGACGCTACAGGGGAATGAGCAGTTCTTC. This codes for CVWTLQGNEQFF.

Points on this clonotype: Being one base from a much bigger clone, this may be a read error. The chain couples TRBV20-1 to TRBJ2-1; no reliable D call. CDR1 DFQATT and CDR2 SNEGSKA come from the germline V gene (reference sequence). The CDR3 loop spans 11 amino acids. The CDR3 here is CSARDSQEMVF. The DNA for the CDR3 is TGCAGTGCTAGAGATTCGCAGGAGATGGTCTTC.

For this clonotype: The germline gene is not matched at one end of the junction; a read error may be the cause. V gene TRBV5-1 combines with J gene TRBJ1-1; D is ambiguous. Germline V lookup: CDR1 SGHRS, CDR2 YFSETQ. CDR3 length: 14 residues. Here the CDR3 reads CASSSRTGNTEAFF. In DNA form, the CDR3 reads TGCGCTAGCAGCTCACGGACGGGGAATACTGAAGCTTTCTTT.

The chain has TRBV5-4 and TRBJ1-2, with D hard to call. The CDR3 consists of 17 residues. Germline assignment: CDR1 SGHNT and CDR2 YYREEE (reference sequence). The V gene lost 0 bases and the J gene lost 3 bases, with 18 bases spanning the gap. CDR3 region: CASSLGGEGQADYGYTF. In DNA form, the CDR3 reads TGTGCCAGCAGCTTGGGGGGAGAGGGCCAAGCTGACTATGGCTACACCTTC.

Notes on this clonotype: The junction shows a germline mismatch at one end, possibly a read error. The V and J genes are TRBV5-1 and TRBJ2-1, with 7 bases that match TRBD2. Germline assignment: CDR1 SGHRS and CDR2 YFSETQ. CDR3 length: 15 residues. CDR3 DNA: TGCCCCAGCAGCTTGGTTAGCGGGTTAAACAATGAGCAGTTCTTC. Protein sequence: CPSSLVSGLNNEQFF.

This clonotype came up once. At one end the junction does not follow the germline gene, possibly because of a read error. The chain has TRBV6-1 and TRBJ2-3, with 7 bases lining up with TRBD2. Germline V gene lookup returns CDR1 MNHNS and CDR2 SASEGT. The CDR3 has 16 residues. CDR3 region: CANSDLGTTSTNTQYF. In nucleotides, the CDR3 is TGTGCCAACAGTGACTTAGGGACGACTAGCACAAATACGCAGTATTTT.

The chain carries TRBV20-1 and TRBJ2-3; TRBD2 might be the D (8 bases). Deletions cut 0 bases from V and 14 bases from J, with 21 bases between. Germline loops: CDR1 DFQATT, CDR2 SNEGSKA (reference sequence). This CDR3 spans 14 amino acids. The DNA of the CDR3 is TGCAGTGCTAGAGACGTTAGCGGGACAGATATGCGGTATTTT. It specifies CSARDVSGTDMRYF.

This clonotype was seen many times. The chain joins TRBV10-3 to TRBJ1-1; 8 bases fit TRBD1. The CDR3 runs to 15 residues. The J segment lost 5 bases and the V segment lost 2 bases, leaving 7 bases of the junction unmatched. Germline CDR1 and CDR2: ENHRY and SYGVKD. CDR3 loop: CAISEADRAGTEAFF. CDR3 nucleotide sequence: TGTGCCATCAGTGAGGCGGACAGGGCGGGTACTGAAGCTTTCTTT.

As to this clonotype: Since no conserved phenylalanine or tryptophan closes the CDR3, a read error is the likely cause. The V gene is TRBV20-1, the J gene TRBJ2-7, with 11 bases matching TRBD2. The CDR3 extends over 16 amino acids. J gave up 0 bases and V 3 bases, and 7 bases lay outside the gene matches. The V gene's germline CDR1 is DFQATT and CDR2 SNEGSKA (reference sequence). This CDR3 reads CSARGRLAGISYEQYL. As DNA, the CDR3 is TGCAGTGCTAGGGGGAGACTAGCGGGAATCTCCTACGAGCAGTACTTA.

About this clonotype itself: Since a much larger clone is just one base distant, this may be a read error. The chain carries TRBV19 and TRBJ2-2, with no clear D. There are 14 residues in the CDR3. Germline CDR1 reads LNHDA; CDR2 reads SQIVND (reference sequence). The CDR3 reads CVSTLDRNTGELFF. The CDR3 bases are TGTGTCAGTACCCTGGACCGAAACACCGGGGAGCTGTTTTTT.

This clonotype was detected once. The genes are TRBV28 and TRBJ2-7; D gene uncertain. The CDR3 is made up of 11 amino acids. From germline, CDR1 is MDHEN and CDR2 SYDVKM. With 4 bases removed from V and 8 bases from J, the gap between germline ends came to 9 bases. The CDR3 sequence is CASSSGGQQYF. In nucleotides, the CDR3 is TGTGCCAGCAGTTCCGGTGGGCAGCAGTACTTC.

The chain links TRBV6-2 or TRBV6-3 to TRBJ1-1, with 7 bases identical to TRBD1. CDR1 is MNHEY and CDR2 is SVGEGT in the germline V gene. The CDR3 loop spans 14 amino acids. V lost 8 bases to trimming and J lost 0 bases; unmatched junction nucleotides: 6. The CDR3 DNA is TGTGCCAGCGGTTCGACAGGGATGAACACTGAAGCTTTCTTT. Its protein is CASGSTGMNTEAFF.

On this clonotype itself: One junction end does not reproduce the germline sequence, and a read error may be involved. The DNA for the CDR3 is TGTGCCAGCAGTTACTCCGTTAAGTCAGGGCTCTATGGCTACACCTTT. It is translated as CASSYSVKSGLYGYTF. The chain uses TRBV6-5 and TRBJ1-2; a weak D match, TRBD1 (5 bases). CDR3 size: 16 residues. Germline CDR1 is MNHEY and CDR2 is SVGAGI.

The chain has TRBV29-1 and TRBJ2-1, with D uncertain. Germline CDR1 and CDR2: SQVTM and ANQGSEA. This CDR3 comprises 13 residues. The CDR3: CRVPQATNNEQFF. The CDR3 DNA reads as TGCAGGGTCCCCCAGGCTACGAACAATGAGCAGTTCTTC.

Points on this clonotype: Relative to the germline gene, one junction end is altered; a read error may explain this. The V gene is TRBV5-6, the J gene TRBJ2-2; 10 bases map to TRBD1. The CDR3 totals 17 residues. In germline, CDR1 is SGHDT, CDR2 YYEEEE. This CDR3 reads CASSLDPGQGRTREPFF. CDR3 nucleotide sequence: TGTGCCAGCAGCTTGGACCCGGGACAGGGGAGAACCAGGGAGCCGTTTTTT.

This clonotype was seen at least ten times. V gene TRBV30 combines with J gene TRBJ1-5; TRBD1 might be the D (6 bases). With 3 bases removed from V and 4 bases from J, the gap between germline ends came to 13 bases. Per germline, CDR1 GTSNPN and CDR2 SVGIG (reference sequence). The CDR3 has 14 amino acids. The CDR3 region is CAWSARDKNQPQHF. The DNA of the CDR3 is TGTGCCTGGAGCGCCCGGGACAAAAATCAGCCCCAGCATTTT.

Concerning this clonotype itself: A junction boundary mismatches the germline segment, possibly from a read error. The V and J genes are TRBV7-9 and TRBJ2-2, with 10 bases that match TRBD2. Germline CDR1 SEHNR, CDR2 FQNEAQ (reference sequence). The CDR3 is made up of 16 amino acids. The CDR3 protein is CASSSPSGRGIGELFF. The CDR3 DNA sequence: TGTGCCAGTAGCTCCCCTAGCGGGAGAGGTATCGGGGAGCTGTTTTTT. The variable domain in full, completed from reference TRBV7-9 and TRBJ2-2, reads DTGVSQNPRHKITKRGQNVTFRCDPISEHNRLYWYRQTLGQGPEFLTYFQNEAQLEKSRLLSDRFSAERPKGSFSTLEIQRTEQGDSAMYLCASSSPSGRGIGELFFGEGSRLTVL.

The rearrangement links TRBV24-1 to TRBJ2-2; TRBD1 is a possible D gene (6 bases). Germline assignment: CDR1 KGHDR and CDR2 SFDVKD. Trimming stripped 1 base from V and 12 bases from J, with 14 bases between. The CDR3 consists of 14 residues. The CDR3 DNA is TGTGCCACCAGTGATTTCAGGGACACCAGGAAGCTGTTTTTT. It is translated as CATSDFRDTRKLFF.

A word on this clonotype: Sequence at one end of the junction differs from germline and may be a read error. The J gene is TRBJ1-1, the V gene TRBV29-1, with D possibly being TRBD1 (6 bases). This CDR3 has 14 residues. The germline V gene encodes CDR1 SQVTM and CDR2 ANQGSEA. The DNA of the CDR3 is TGCAGCGTTGGGGGCGGACGGGACAACATTGAAGCTTTCTTT. Its protein is CSVGGGRDNIEAFF.

With regard to this clonotype: One end of the junction does not line up with germline, which may come from a read error. The V call is TRBV11-2, the J call TRBJ1-5; the D is unclear. From germline, CDR1 is SGHAT and CDR2 FQNNGV. CDR3 size: 15 residues. The CDR3 DNA reads TGCGCCAGCAGCTCTGATGGATTGAGCAGTCAGCCCCAGCATTTT. Translation gives CASSSDGLSSQPQHF.

This clonotype was picked up one time. A junction boundary mismatches the germline segment, possibly from a read error. V usage is TRBV12-3 or TRBV12-4 and J usage is TRBJ2-5; D uncertain. This CDR3 is built from 14 residues. CDR3 sequence: CANSWWTDGETQYF. Written as DNA, the CDR3 is TGTGCCAACAGTTGGTGGACGGATGGGGAGACCCAGTACTTC.

There are many counts of this clonotype. The chain is built from TRBV28 and TRBJ1-1; no clear D gene. Trimming took 5 bases from V and 8 from J, leaving 18 bases between them. Per the germline V gene, CDR1 is MDHEN and CDR2 is SYDVKM. The CDR3 sequence is 14 residues long. CDR3 DNA sequence: TGTGCCAGCAGTCTGCTTGACGGTACAACGGAAGCTTTCTTT. Its translation is CASSLLDGTTEAFF.

This clonotype showed up many times. The rearrangement links TRBV20-1 to TRBJ2-1, with D unclear. Germline CDR1 DFQATT, CDR2 SNEGSKA (reference sequence). V lost 5 bases and J 0 bases, leaving 5 bases between the germline ends. The CDR3 is made up of 12 amino acids. The CDR3 nucleotides read TGCAGTGCTGCGAGCTCCTACAATGAGCAGTTCTTC. Translation: CSAASSYNEQFF.

About this clonotype itself: A much larger clone sits a single nucleotide away, making a read error possible. The chain recombines TRBV30 with TRBJ1-6, with a tentative D call TRBD1 (5 bases). Germline lookup yields CDR1 GTSNPN and CDR2 SVGIG (reference sequence). The CDR3 consists of 13 residues. CDR3: CAARGEYNSSLHF. The CDR3 DNA follows: TGTGCTGCTCGGGGGGAATATAATTCATCCCTCCACTTT.

This clonotype appeared a single time. This may be a read error: a much more frequent sequence differs by one nucleotide. The rearrangement uses TRBV19 and TRBJ2-1; D is unclear. The germline CDR1 and CDR2 sequences are LNHDA and SQIVND (reference sequence). There are 14 residues in the CDR3. Trimming left V 6 bases short and J 9 bases short, with 18 bases between. The CDR3 DNA is TGTGCCAGTAGAGGGTACTTAGAGGCCGGTGAGCAGTTCTTC. This gives the protein CASRGYLEAGEQFF.

Points on this clonotype: One junction end does not reproduce the germline sequence, and a read error may be involved. The chain has TRBV5-1 and TRBJ2-5; possibly TRBD2 for D (6 bases). The CDR3 totals 16 residues. Germline V gene lookup returns CDR1 SGHRS and CDR2 YFSETQ. The CDR3 loop reads CASGLEGTWNQETQYF. The CDR3 DNA reads TGCGCCAGCGGCTTGGAAGGGACTTGGAATCAAGAGACCCAGTACTTC.

As regards this clonotype: Given a much more abundant clone one base away, this may be a read error. The chain uses TRBV5-1 and TRBJ1-6, with unresolved D. This CDR3 has 15 amino acids. Germline V gene lookup returns CDR1 SGHRS and CDR2 YFSETQ. The CDR3 region has the DNA TGCACCAGCAGACGACGGGCAGACAATAATTCACCCCTCCACTTT. Translation: CTSRRRADNNSPLHF.